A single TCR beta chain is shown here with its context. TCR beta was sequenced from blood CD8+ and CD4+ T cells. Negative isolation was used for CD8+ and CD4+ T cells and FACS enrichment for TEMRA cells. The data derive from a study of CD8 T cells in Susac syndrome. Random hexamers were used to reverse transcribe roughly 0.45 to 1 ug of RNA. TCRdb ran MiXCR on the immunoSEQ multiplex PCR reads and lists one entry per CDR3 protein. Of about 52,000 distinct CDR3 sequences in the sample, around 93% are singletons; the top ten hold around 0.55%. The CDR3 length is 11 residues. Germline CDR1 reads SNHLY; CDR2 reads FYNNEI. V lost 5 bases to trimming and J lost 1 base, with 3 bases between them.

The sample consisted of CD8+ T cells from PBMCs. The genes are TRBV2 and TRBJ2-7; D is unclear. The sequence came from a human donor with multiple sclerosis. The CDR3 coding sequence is TGTGCCAGCAGTCCATCCTACGAGCAGTACTTC. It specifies CASSPSYEQYF. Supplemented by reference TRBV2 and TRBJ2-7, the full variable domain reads EPEVTQTPSHQVTQMGQEVILRCVPISNHLYFYWYRQILGQKVEFLVSFYNNEISEKSEIFDDQFSVERPDGSNFTLKIRSTKLEDSAMYFCASSPSYEQYFGPGTRLTVT.